These 28 T cell receptor beta chains originate from one sample sequenced in a study of post-analysis software for immune sequencing data. The antigens of these receptors remain unknown. Study conclusions and caveats: Roughly 5 TRBV segments (TRBV5-6, TRBV5-1 and TRBV20-1 among them) occurred more frequently in patients than in controls.

Each TCR beta cDNA library carried unique molecular identifiers. TCRdb re-called the PCR reads with MiXCR, one entry per CDR3 protein. The table lists 450,000 or so distinct CDR3 sequences, roughly 46% of them singletons, with 9% to 14% in the top ten. Sequencing was performed on blood. These receptors all stem from a girl aged 10 to 17 with multiple sclerosis.

The J gene is TRBJ1-4, the V gene TRBV28; D is ambiguous. Germline V lookup: CDR1 MDHEN, CDR2 SYDVKM. This CDR3 has 15 residues. Trimming stripped 3 bases from V and 6 bases from J, with 14 bases between. The CDR3 reads CASSLNRGIYEKLFF. The CDR3 DNA sequence: TGTGCCAGCAGTTTGAACAGAGGGATATATGAAAAACTGTTTTTT.

V gene TRBV20-1 combines with J gene TRBJ2-1; the D is unclear. This CDR3 spans 15 amino acids. Germline values: CDR1 DFQATT, CDR2 SNEGSKA (reference sequence). Trimming pared 3 bases from V and 3 bases from J, leaving 15 bases between. DNA for the CDR3: TGCAGTGCTAGCCTGCCGGATACGGGCTACAATGAGCAGTTCTTC. It translates to CSASLPDTGYNEQFF.

The chain links TRBV12-3 or TRBV12-4 to TRBJ1-1, with D uncertain. This CDR3 contains 14 residues. V was shortened by 3 bases and J by 3 bases, with 11 bases between the two germline ends. This CDR3 is CASSFAPRYTEAFF. CDR3 coding DNA: TGTGCCAGCAGTTTTGCACCGAGGTACACTGAAGCTTTCTTT.

The chain employs TRBV5-1 and TRBJ2-5; 8 nucleotides agree with TRBD1. The end of the DNA fits TRBJ2-7 better, so the J call may be wrong. CDR3 length: 15 residues. The germline gives CDR1 SGHRS, CDR2 YFSETQ. CDR3 sequence: CASSQGLDRVGEQYF. CDR3 coding DNA: TGCGCCAGCAGCCAGGGCTTGGACAGGGTCGGCGAGCAGTACTTC.

In its sample, this clonotype was seen many times. The J gene is TRBJ2-7, the V gene TRBV12-3 or TRBV12-4; the D is unclear. V lost 5 bases and J lost 4, with 9 bases in between. There are 12 residues in the CDR3. CDR3 nucleotides: TGTGCCAGCAGTCCCTCCCTTTACGAGCAGTACTTC. Its translation is CASSPSLYEQYF.

The genes are TRBV6-6 and TRBJ2-7; maybe TRBD1 (6 bases). Germline values: CDR1 MNHNY, CDR2 SVGAGI (reference sequence). This CDR3 region has 16 residues. The ends were cut back, 3 bases at V and 6 bases at J, with 21 bases in the middle. The CDR3 sequence: CASSYYGQGKASEQYF. CDR3 DNA: TGTGCCAGCAGTTATTATGGGCAGGGGAAGGCTAGCGAGCAGTACTTC.

V gene TRBV21-1 combines with J gene TRBJ2-1; the table's D gene call, TRBD1, was not cross checked with the DNA. TRBV21-1 is labeled a pseudogene. This CDR3 comprises 16 residues. CDR3 amino acids: CASSTRRKASYNEQFF. In nucleotides, the CDR3 is TGTGCCAGCAGCACCCGGAGGAAGGCCTCCTACAATGAGCAGTTCTTC.

V gene TRBV6-5 combines with J gene TRBJ1-2; no clear D gene. The CDR3 contains 15 residues. Looked up from germline, CDR1 is MNHEY and CDR2 is SVGAGI. V was trimmed by 2 bases and J by 4 bases, leaving 14 bases between them. The CDR3 nucleotides are TGTGCCAGCAGTTACGGTATTGAGACAAGCTATGGCTACACCTTC. This translates into CASSYGIETSYGYTF.

The chain uses TRBV6-5 and TRBJ2-1; D may be TRBD2 (6 bases). Trimming left V 0 bases short and J 4 bases short, with 28 bases between. The CDR3 runs 21 residues. Germline CDR1 MNHEY, CDR2 SVGAGI. This CDR3 is CASSYSEGISRDRTIYNEQFF. DNA for the CDR3: TGTGCCAGCAGTTACTCTGAGGGAATCTCGCGGGACCGTACGATTTACAATGAGCAGTTCTTC.

The chain uses TRBV6-1 and TRBJ1-4; 7 positions agree with TRBD1. This CDR3 contains 15 residues. Germline V CDR1 and CDR2: MNHNS, SASEGT. V lost 0 bases to trimming and J lost 7 bases; unmatched junction nucleotides: 5. The CDR3 spells CASSEATGLREKLFF. CDR3 bases: TGTGCCAGCAGTGAAGCGACAGGGTTGCGTGAAAAACTGTTTTTT.

This clonotype has a handful of counts. V usage is TRBV11-2 and J usage is TRBJ2-3; 11 nucleotides match TRBD2. CDR1 is SGHAT, CDR2 FQNNGV, per germline. The V segment lost 5 bases and the J segment 2 bases; nucleotides outside the gene matches: 9. This CDR3 contains 17 residues. The CDR3 DNA sequence: TGTGCCAGCAGCAGGGGGGGTAGCGGGAGGGCCACAGATACGCAGTATTTT. Its translation: CASSRGGSGRATDTQYF.

This clonotype was counted a few times. The rearrangement joins TRBV5-6 to TRBJ2-3, with D maybe TRBD2 (6 bases). The CDR3 has 16 residues. Trimming removed 1 base from V and 2 bases from J, with 14 bases in between. CDR1 SGHDT and CDR2 YYEEEE come from the germline V gene. The CDR3 DNA reads TGTGCCAGCAGCTTGCGTCTAGCGATGATCACAGATACGCAGTATTTT. This translates into CASSLRLAMITDTQYF.

This chain uses TRBV9 with TRBJ2-3; TRBD2 might be the D (5 bases). Trimming took off 0 bases at V and 2 bases at J, with 16 bases between the two ends. The CDR3 is made up of 17 amino acids. Per the germline V gene, CDR1 is SGDLS and CDR2 is YYNGEE. The CDR3 protein is CASSVGAAAGVTDTQYF. In DNA, the CDR3 is TGTGCCAGCAGCGTAGGAGCGGCCGCCGGAGTCACAGATACGCAGTATTTT.

This clonotype showed up many times. J is TRBJ2-3 and V is TRBV5-1; no definite D call. Germline V gives CDR1 SGHRS, CDR2 YFSETQ. Trimming removed 4 bases at V and 2 bases at J, with 11 bases between. The CDR3 is 14 residues long. CDR3 coding DNA: TGCGCCAGCAGCCCCTCACTGGACACAGATACGCAGTATTTT. This codes for CASSPSLDTDTQYF.

The CDR3 nucleotides are TGTGCCAGCAGTTACTTATTGGTGGGAGAGACCCAGTACTTC. Its protein product is CASSYLLVGETQYF. V usage is TRBV2 and J usage is TRBJ2-7; D remains unclear. The J call may be wrong; the DNA end is better matched by TRBJ2-5. This CDR3 contains 14 residues. Germline lookup yields CDR1 SNHLY and CDR2 FYNNEI.

J is TRBJ1-5 and V is TRBV6-1; D not resolved. Trimming took 2 bases from V and 5 from J, leaving 19 bases between them. Per the germline V gene, CDR1 is MNHNS and CDR2 is SASEGT. The CDR3 sequence is 17 residues long. The CDR3 region has the DNA TGTGCCAGCAGTGAATCTGTCAGCCCCGAGGGTCATCAGCCCCAGCATTTT. Its translation: CASSESVSPEGHQPQHF.

In its sample, this clonotype was seen a few times. The genes are TRBV7-9 and TRBJ1-2; D perhaps matches TRBD1 (6 bases). Looked up from germline, CDR1 is SEHNR and CDR2 is FQNEAQ (reference sequence). Trimming stripped 0 bases from V and 6 bases from J, with 11 bases between. This CDR3 contains 14 residues. The CDR3 spells CASSLARGVDGYTF. The CDR3 nucleotides are TGTGCCAGCAGCTTAGCCAGGGGAGTCGATGGCTACACCTTC.

The J gene is TRBJ2-5, the V gene TRBV5-1; no definite D call. V was cut by 2 bases and J by 5 bases, with 10 bases left in between. The germline gives CDR1 SGHRS, CDR2 YFSETQ. There are 13 residues in the CDR3. The CDR3 protein is CASSFRAGETQYF. The CDR3 DNA sequence: TGCGCCAGCAGCTTCCGGGCTGGGGAGACCCAGTACTTC.

This clonotype has just a few counts. The V gene is TRBV7-2, the J gene TRBJ2-7; possibly TRBD1 or TRBD2 for D (5 bases each). The V end lost 4 bases, the J end lost 2 bases, and 12 bases lay between the germline ends. CDR3 length: 14 amino acids. The V gene's germline CDR1 is SGHTA and CDR2 FQGNSA. The DNA for the CDR3 is TGTGCCAGCAGCTGGGGACGGAGCGCCTACGAGCAGTACTTC. This gives the protein CASSWGRSAYEQYF.

This clonotype has only a few counts. The V gene is TRBV29-1, the J gene TRBJ2-3; no reliable D call. The CDR3 is 12 residues long. Germline values: CDR1 SQVTM, CDR2 ANQGSEA. The V end was cut by 0 bases, the J end by 3 bases, with 4 bases between. In nucleotides, the CDR3 is TGCAGCGTTGAAGAGAGGACAGATACGCAGTATTTT. Translating gives CSVEERTDTQYF.

This clonotype has a handful of counts. The CDR3 region has the DNA TGTGCCAGCAGTTACGGGAGGCAGGGAAGATACTATGGCTACACCTTC. This sequence encodes CASSYGRQGRYYGYTF. The chain is built from TRBV6-5 and TRBJ1-2; maybe TRBD1 (5 bases). V lost 2 bases to trimming and J lost 3 bases, with 16 bases between them. The CDR3 is 16 residues long. The germline V gene encodes CDR1 MNHEY and CDR2 SVGAGI.

Remarks on this clonotype: The junction departs from germline at one end; a sequencing error may be responsible. The chain has TRBV6-4 and TRBJ2-2, with D possibly TRBD2 on 5 matching bases. Germline assignment: CDR1 MRHNA and CDR2 SNTAGT. The CDR3 loop spans 15 amino acids. CDR3 coding DNA: TGTGCCAGCAGTGACTCGAAAGGGCACACCGGGGAGCGGTTTTTT. Translation: CASSDSKGHTGERFF.

The rearrangement uses TRBV12-3 or TRBV12-4 and TRBJ1-5; 8 bases line up with TRBD1. This CDR3 region has 15 residues. The V and J ends lost 6 bases and 3 bases, in that order; junction bases with no gene match: 7. The CDR3: CASRDGTGHNQPQHF. The DNA for the CDR3 is TGTGCCAGCAGGGACGGGACAGGACACAATCAGCCCCAGCATTTT.

The rearrangement links TRBV28 to TRBJ2-3; 8 bases are a match to TRBD2. The CDR3 contains 16 residues. Trimming cost V 7 bases and J 1 base; bases outside gene matches: 10. In germline, CDR1 is MDHEN, CDR2 SYDVKM. The CDR3 here is CASTREREKGTDTQYF. The CDR3 region has the DNA TGTGCCAGCACCCGGGAGCGGGAGAAGGGCACAGATACGCAGTATTTT.

This clonotype occurred many times. The rearrangement uses TRBV29-1 and TRBJ2-7; D is unclear. V gave up 5 bases and J gave up 0 bases, with 17 bases separating them. Germline assignment: CDR1 SQVTM and CDR2 ANQGSEA. The CDR3 runs 15 residues. CDR3 nucleotides: TGCAGCGTTTTAACCCACGTTCAGAGCTCCTACGAGCAGTACTTC. Its translation: CSVLTHVQSSYEQYF.

This clonotype has only a few counts. V gene TRBV28 combines with J gene TRBJ1-2; TRBD1 agrees at 9 bases. Trimming removed 1 base from V and 4 bases from J; junction bases left unmatched: 4. Germline loops: CDR1 MDHEN, CDR2 SYDVKM. The CDR3 covers 15 residues. CDR3 in DNA: TGTGCCAGCAGTTTATCCGGGACAGGGACCTATGGCTACACCTTC. This codes for CASSLSGTGTYGYTF.

CDR3 coding DNA: TGCGCCAGCAGTGCGACAGGGCGTGGGGCTTTCTTT. Protein sequence: CASSATGRGAFF. This chain links TRBV10-1 with TRBJ1-1; 7 bases match TRBD1. V was clipped by 4 bases and J by 11 bases; unmatched bases: 7. The CDR3 sequence is 12 residues long. Germline-derived CDR1 and CDR2 are WNHNN and SYGVQD (reference sequence).

The sample holds a few counts of this clonotype. The chain carries TRBV5-1 and TRBJ2-5, with D perhaps matching TRBD2 (6 bases). The CDR3 is 16 residues long. The germline V gene encodes CDR1 SGHRS and CDR2 YFSETQ. Trimming cost V 4 bases and J 1 base, with 17 bases left between them. The CDR3 nucleotides read TGCGCCAGCAGCCCGGAGGGGTACCAATTCCAAGAGACCCAGTACTTC. Its translation is CASSPEGYQFQETQYF.